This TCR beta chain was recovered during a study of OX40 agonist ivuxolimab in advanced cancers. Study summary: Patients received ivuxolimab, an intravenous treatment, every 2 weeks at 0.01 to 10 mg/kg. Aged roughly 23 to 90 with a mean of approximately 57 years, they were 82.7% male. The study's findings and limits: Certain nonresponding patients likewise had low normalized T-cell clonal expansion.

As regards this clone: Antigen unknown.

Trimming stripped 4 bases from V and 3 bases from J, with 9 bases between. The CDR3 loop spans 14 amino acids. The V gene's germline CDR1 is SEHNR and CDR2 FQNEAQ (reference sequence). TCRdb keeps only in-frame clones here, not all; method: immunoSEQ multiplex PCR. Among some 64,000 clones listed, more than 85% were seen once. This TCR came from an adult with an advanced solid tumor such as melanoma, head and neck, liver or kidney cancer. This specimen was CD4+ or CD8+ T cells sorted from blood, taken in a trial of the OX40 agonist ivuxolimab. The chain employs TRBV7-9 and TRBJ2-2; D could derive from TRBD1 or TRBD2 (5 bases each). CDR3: CASSSGTHTGELFF. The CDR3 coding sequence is TGTGCCAGCAGCTCCGGGACCCACACCGGGGAGCTGTTTTTT.